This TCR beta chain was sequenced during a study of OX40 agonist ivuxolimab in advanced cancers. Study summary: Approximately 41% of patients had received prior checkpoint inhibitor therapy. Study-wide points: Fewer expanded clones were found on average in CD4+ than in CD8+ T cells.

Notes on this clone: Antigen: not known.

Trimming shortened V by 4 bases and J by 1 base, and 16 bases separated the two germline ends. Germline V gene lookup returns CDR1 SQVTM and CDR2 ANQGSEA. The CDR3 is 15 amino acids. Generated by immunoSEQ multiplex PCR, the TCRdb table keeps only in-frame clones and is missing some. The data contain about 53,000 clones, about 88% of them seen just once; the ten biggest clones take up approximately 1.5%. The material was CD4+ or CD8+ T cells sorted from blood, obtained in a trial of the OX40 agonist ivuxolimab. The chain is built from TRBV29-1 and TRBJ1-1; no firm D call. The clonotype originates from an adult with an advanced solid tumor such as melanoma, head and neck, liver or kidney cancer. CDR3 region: CSVGSGSRSNTEAFF. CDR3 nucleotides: TGCAGCGTTGGTTCGGGGTCCCGATCGAACACTGAAGCTTTCTTT. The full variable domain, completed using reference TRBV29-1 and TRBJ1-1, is SAVISQKPSRDICQRGTSLTIQCQVDSQVTMMFWYRQQPGQSLTLIATANQGSEATYESGFVIDKFPISRPNLTFSTLTVSNMSPEDSSIYLCSVGSGSRSNTEAFFGQGTRLTVV.